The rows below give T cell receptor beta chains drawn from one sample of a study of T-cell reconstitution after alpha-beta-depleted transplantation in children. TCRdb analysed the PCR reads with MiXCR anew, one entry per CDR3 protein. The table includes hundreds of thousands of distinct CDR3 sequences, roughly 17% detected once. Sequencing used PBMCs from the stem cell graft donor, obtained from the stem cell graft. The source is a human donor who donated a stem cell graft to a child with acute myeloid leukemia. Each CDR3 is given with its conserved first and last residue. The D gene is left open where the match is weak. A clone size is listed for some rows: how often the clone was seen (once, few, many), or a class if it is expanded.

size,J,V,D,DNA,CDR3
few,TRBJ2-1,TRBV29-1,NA,TGCAGCGATGGGGAACTCTACAATGAGCAGTTCTTC,CSDGELYNEQFF
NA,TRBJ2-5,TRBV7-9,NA,TGTGCCAGCAGCTTAAGCGCTTGGGGTTTTGAGGAGACCCAGTACTTC,CASSLSAWGFEETQYF
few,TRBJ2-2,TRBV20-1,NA,TGCAGTGCAGGGAGAGGGGCTGGCACCGGGGAGCTGTTTTTT,CSAGRGAGTGELFF
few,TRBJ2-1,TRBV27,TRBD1,TGTGCCAGCAGCCTAGCGACAGGGGGGACTTCCTACAATGAGCAGTTCTTC,CASSLATGGTSYNEQFF
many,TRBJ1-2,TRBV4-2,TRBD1,TGTGCCAGCAGCCAAGCAGGGGGCGGTGTCAGCTATGGCTACACCTTC,CASSQAGGGVSYGYTF
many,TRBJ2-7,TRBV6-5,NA,TGTGCCAGCAGTCGCAGGCACTCCTACGAGCAGTACTTC,CASSRRHSYEQYF
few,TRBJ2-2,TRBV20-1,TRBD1,TGCAGTGCTAGAGATAGGGCAGGGGGATACACCGGGGAGCTGTTTTTT,CSARDRAGGYTGELFF
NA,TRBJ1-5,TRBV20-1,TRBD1,TGCAGTGCTGGGAAAGAACCGGGACAGAATTTCGATCAGCCCCAGCATTTT,CSAGKEPGQNFDQPQHF
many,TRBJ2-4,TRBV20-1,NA,TGCAGTGCTTGGGGGTGGGGAGCCAAAAACATTCAGTACTTC,CSAWGWGAKNIQYF
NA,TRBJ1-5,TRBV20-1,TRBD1,TGCAGTGCTAGAGAAAGTCGGCAGGGGGGCGATCAGCCCCAGCATTTT,CSARESRQGGDQPQHF
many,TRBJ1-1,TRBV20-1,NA,TGCAGTGCTAGGCAGGGGCTGAACACTGAAGCTTTCTTT,CSARQGLNTEAFF
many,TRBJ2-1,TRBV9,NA,TGTGCCAGCAGCCCCTGGGACATTTACAATGAGCAGTTCTTC,CASSPWDIYNEQFF
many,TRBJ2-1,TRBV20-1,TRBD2,TGCAGTGCTAGGCGACTAGCGGGGGGGAAGAGCTCCTACAATGAGCAGTTCTTC,CSARRLAGGKSSYNEQFF
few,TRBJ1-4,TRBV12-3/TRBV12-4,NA,TGTGCCAGCAGTACAGGGGAAAAACTGTTTTTT,CASSTGEKLFF
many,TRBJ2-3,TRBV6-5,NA,TGTGCCAGCAGTTCGGACGGATCCACAGATACGCAGTATTTT,CASSSDGSTDTQYF
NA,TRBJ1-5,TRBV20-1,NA,TGCAGTGCTAGTCCAACACAGGGCAATCAGCCCCAGCATTTT,CSASPTQGNQPQHF
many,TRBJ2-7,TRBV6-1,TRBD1,TGTGCCAGCAAAGGGGGCAGCTGGTTATCCTACGAGCAGTACTTC,CASKGGSWLSYEQYF
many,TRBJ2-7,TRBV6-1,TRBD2,TGTGCCAGCAGCCGGACTCCTAGCGGGGGGGCCTACGAGCAGTACTTC,CASSRTPSGGAYEQYF